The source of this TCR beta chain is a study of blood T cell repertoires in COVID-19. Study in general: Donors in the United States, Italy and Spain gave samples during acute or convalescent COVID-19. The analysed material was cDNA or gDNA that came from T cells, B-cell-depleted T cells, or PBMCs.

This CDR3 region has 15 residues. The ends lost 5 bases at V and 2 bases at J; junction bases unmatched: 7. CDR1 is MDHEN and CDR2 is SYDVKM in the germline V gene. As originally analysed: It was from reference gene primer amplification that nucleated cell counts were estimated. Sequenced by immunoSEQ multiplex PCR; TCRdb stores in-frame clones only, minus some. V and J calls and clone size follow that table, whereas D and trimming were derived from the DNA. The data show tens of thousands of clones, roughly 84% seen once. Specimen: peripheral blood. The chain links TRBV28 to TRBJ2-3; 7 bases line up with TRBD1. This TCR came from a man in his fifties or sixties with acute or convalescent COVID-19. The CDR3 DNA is TGTGCCAGCAGTGCCGGGACAGACAACACAGATACGCAGTATTTT. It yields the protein CASSAGTDNTDTQYF. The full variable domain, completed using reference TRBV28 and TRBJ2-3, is DVKVTQSSRYLVKRTGEKVFLECVQDMDHENMFWYRQDPGLGLRLIYFSYDVKMKEKGDIPEGYSVSREKKERFSLILESASTNQTSMYLCASSAGTDNTDTQYFGPGTRLTVL.